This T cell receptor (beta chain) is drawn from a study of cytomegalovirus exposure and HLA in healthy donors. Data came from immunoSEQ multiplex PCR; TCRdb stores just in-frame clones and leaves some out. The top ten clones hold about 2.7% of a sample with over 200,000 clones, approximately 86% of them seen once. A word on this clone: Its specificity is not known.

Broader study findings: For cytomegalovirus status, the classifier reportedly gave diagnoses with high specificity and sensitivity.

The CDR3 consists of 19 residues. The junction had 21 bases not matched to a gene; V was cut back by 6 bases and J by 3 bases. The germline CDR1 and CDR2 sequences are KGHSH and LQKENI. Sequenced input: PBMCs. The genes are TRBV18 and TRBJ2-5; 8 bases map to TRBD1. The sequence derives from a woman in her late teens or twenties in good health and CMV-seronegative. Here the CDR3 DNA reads TGTGCCAGCTCTCGGGCGACAGGGGCCACAAATACCGACGAAGAGACCCAGTACTTC. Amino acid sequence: CASSRATGATNTDEETQYF.